These 4 T cell receptor beta chains were all obtained from the same sample, sequenced in a study of spatial heterogeneity in lung cancer. Specified time point: blood at routine non-recurrence follow-up after resection. Whole RNA, isolated from tumor, nontumor lung or frozen PBMC, was sequenced without prior sorting. From the 5' RACE reads, TCRdb called clonotypes with MiXCR, one entry per CDR3 protein. This table has about 52,000 distinct CDR3 sequences, more than 6.5% appearing once. This specimen was PBMCs, taken at follow-up. The receptors here all came from a female donor with early-stage non-small cell lung cancer.

This clonotype was seen at least ten times. V is TRBV28 and J is TRBJ1-4; D might be TRBD1 (5 bases). CDR3 length: 16 amino acids. In germline, CDR1 is MDHEN, CDR2 SYDVKM. V was trimmed by 3 bases and J by 1 base, leaving 12 bases between them. CDR3 bases: TGTGCCAGCAGTTTCTATCAGGGAAAAACTAATGAAAAACTGTTTTTT. Its translation is CASSFYQGKTNEKLFF.

This clonotype was recorded at least ten times. This rearrangement joins TRBV11-2 to TRBJ1-1, with 9 positions matching TRBD1. The CDR3 sequence is 15 residues long. CDR1 is SGHAT and CDR2 is FQNNGV in the germline V gene. V was clipped by 6 bases and J by 0 bases; unmatched bases: 5. The CDR3 sequence: CASRDRGSMNTEAFF. The CDR3 DNA follows: TGTGCCAGCAGGGACAGGGGCTCCATGAACACTGAAGCTTTCTTT.

This clonotype was detected many times. The chain uses TRBV5-1 and TRBJ2-3, with D possibly TRBD2 on 5 matching bases. V was trimmed by 1 base and J by 4 bases, leaving 10 bases between them. This CDR3 is 14 amino acids long. Germline V gene data show CDR1 as SGHRS and CDR2 as YFSETQ. The CDR3 DNA reads TGCGCCAGCAGCTTGCAAGAGGGTCCAGATACGCAGTATTTT. It is translated as CASSLQEGPDTQYF.

Regarding this clonotype: This may stem from a read error, because a much larger clone lies one nucleotide away. The rearrangement joins TRBV5-4 to TRBJ2-4; D gene uncertain. Germline loops: CDR1 SGHNT, CDR2 YYREEE (reference sequence). The length of the CDR3 is 13 residues. The CDR3 is CAGSLLDKNIQYF. CDR3 coding DNA: TGTGCCGGCAGCTTGTTGGACAAAAACATTCAGTACTTC.